This TCR beta chain was profiled in a study of metastatic and nonmetastatic thyroid tumors. Study-level background: Repertoire data that came from the blood and tumor or nodule tissue of malignant and benign thyroid patients were compared.

In the authors' methods: In papillary thyroid cancer, a distant-metastasis classifier was built using CDR3 differences across clinicopathological groups. TCRdb recomputed clones from the PCR reads via MiXCR. These V and J calls rely on TCRdb rather than the paper's analysis. The table includes about 14,000 clones, roughly a quarter detected once. Findings and caveats of the study: For both blood and tumor, malignant thyroid tumors reportedly showed significantly higher TCR beta diversity than benign nodules did.

Looked up from germline, CDR1 is SGHNT and CDR2 is YENEEA. The CDR3 loop spans 13 amino acids. The trim removed 5 bases at V and 4 bases at J, leaving 4 bases unmatched. Relative to its sample, this clone is medium-sized (0.01 to 0.1%). Its target is not known. Every patient underwent thyroid surgery untreated. This chain joins TRBV11-3 and TRBJ1-1; 7 nucleotides align to TRBD1. The source of this sequence is a female donor with papillary thyroid cancer or a benign thyroid nodule (not recorded which). Some clones in this sample may be carry-over from other donors' samples. The sample was blood. The CDR3 here is CASSPSGGTEAFF. CDR3 DNA sequence: TGTGCCAGCAGCCCTTCAGGGGGCACTGAAGCTTTCTTT.